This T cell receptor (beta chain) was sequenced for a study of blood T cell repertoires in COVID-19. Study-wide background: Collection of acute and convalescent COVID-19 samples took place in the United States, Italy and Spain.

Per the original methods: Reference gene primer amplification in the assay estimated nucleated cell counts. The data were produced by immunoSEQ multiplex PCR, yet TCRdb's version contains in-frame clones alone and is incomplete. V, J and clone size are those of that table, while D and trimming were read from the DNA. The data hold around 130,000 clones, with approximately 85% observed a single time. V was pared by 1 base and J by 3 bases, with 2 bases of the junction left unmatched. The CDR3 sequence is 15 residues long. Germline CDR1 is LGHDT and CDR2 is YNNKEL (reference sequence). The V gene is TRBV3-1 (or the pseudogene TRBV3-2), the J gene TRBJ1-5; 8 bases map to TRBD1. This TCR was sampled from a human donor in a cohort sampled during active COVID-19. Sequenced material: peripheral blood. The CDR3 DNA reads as TGTGCCAGCAGCCAAGGGGGACAGGACAATCAGCCCCAGCATTTT. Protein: CASSQGGQDNQPQHF.